The sequence of this TCR beta chain was determined in a study of cytomegalovirus exposure and HLA in healthy donors. Germline V gene data show CDR1 as SGHAT and CDR2 as FQNNGV. There are 14 residues in the CDR3. Trimming pared 2 bases from V and 3 bases from J, leaving 7 bases between. Study results and caveats: A later analysis associated approximately 17,000 TCR beta sequences with HLA alleles at a 0.05 false discovery rate.

As concerns this clone: The antigen remains undetermined.

The primer mix had 60 Vbeta and 13 Jbeta primers. TCRdb's table, derived via immunoSEQ multiplex PCR, lists solely in-frame clones and lacks some. The table includes around 130,000 clones, approximately 80% detected once. V and J are TRBV11-2 and TRBJ2-2, with a weak D call TRBD1 (5 bases). The sequence was collected from a man in his fifties in good health and CMV-seronegative. Sequencing input: PBMCs. CDR3 DNA sequence: TGTGCCAGCAGCTTACAGGGCCACACCGGGGAGCTGTTTTTT. Amino acid sequence: CASSLQGHTGELFF.